This T cell receptor (beta chain) comes out of a study of blood T cell repertoires in COVID-19. Across the study: Material from acute and convalescent COVID-19 was sourced from the United States, Italy and Spain.

Per the study methods: Reference gene primers were amplified, and this amplification served to estimate nucleated cell counts. TCRdb's table, derived via immunoSEQ multiplex PCR, lists solely in-frame clones and lacks some. That table furnishes V, J and clone size, whereas the DNA furnished D and trimming. The table lists 250,000 to 300,000 clones, 85% to 90% of them singletons. The V segment lost 4 bases and the J segment 7 bases; nucleotides outside the gene matches: 2. Germline V CDR1 and CDR2: SQVTM, ANQGSEA. The CDR3 runs to 13 residues. J is TRBJ2-5 and V is TRBV29-1, with 14 nucleotides matching TRBD2. Sequencing was performed on peripheral blood. The TCR originated in a woman between 40 and 55 years old with acute or convalescent COVID-19. The CDR3 protein is CSVVTSGGGTQYF. The CDR3 nucleotides are TGCAGCGTTGTGACTAGCGGGGGGGGGACCCAGTACTTC.